The 17 T cell receptor beta chains presented below share a single source sample, sequenced in a study of memory CD4+ T cells and cytomegalovirus serostatus. Libraries were prepared by immunoSEQ multiplex PCR; TCRdb keeps only in-frame clonotypes and omits some of them. The top ten clones hold 0.7% to 0.85% of a sample with around 53,000 clones, around 80% of them seen once. The sort gate was single viable CD3+CD4+CD8-CD45RO+ cells for memory CD4+ T cells. Sequencing was performed on memory CD4+ T cells from blood. The receptors derive from an adult in good health and CMV-seronegative.

The J gene is TRBJ2-7, the V gene TRBV6-6, with 11 nucleotides matching TRBD1. Germline CDR1 is MNHNY and CDR2 is SVGAGI (reference sequence). CDR3 size: 15 residues. The V gene end was trimmed by 3 bases and the J gene end by 2 bases; junction bases not matched to a gene: 3. The CDR3 bases are TGTGCCAGCAGTTATCGGGACAGGGGGACCTACGAGCAGTACTTC. Encoded protein: CASSYRDRGTYEQYF.

V and J are TRBV7-8 and TRBJ1-2; D gene ambiguous. Germline V lookup: CDR1 SGHVS, CDR2 FQNEAQ. With 0 bases removed from V and 0 bases from J, the gap between germline ends came to 8 bases. CDR3 length equals 15 residues. Written as DNA, the CDR3 is TGTGCCAGCAGCTTAGCAACGGGCACTAACTATGGCTACACCTTC. Translated: CASSLATGTNYGYTF.

The rearrangement joins TRBV7-8 to TRBJ1-5; D gene unclear. The V gene lost 1 base and the J gene lost 7 bases, with 5 bases spanning the gap. The CDR3 is 12 amino acids. Per germline, CDR1 SGHVS and CDR2 FQNEAQ. CDR3 sequence reads: CASSLGNQPQHF. CDR3 bases: TGTGCCAGCAGCTTAGGGAACCAGCCCCAGCATTTT.

The genes are TRBV11-2 and TRBJ1-1; 8 nucleotides align to TRBD1. Germline V gives CDR1 SGHAT, CDR2 FQNNGV. Trimming removed 5 bases from V and 3 bases from J; junction bases left unmatched: 2. CDR3 length: 13 residues. In DNA, the CDR3 is TGTGCCAGCAGCAAGGACAGGGACACTGAAGCTTTCTTT. The encoded protein is CASSKDRDTEAFF.

The rearrangement uses TRBV28 and TRBJ1-6; tentatively, D is TRBD1 (5 bases). Looked up from germline, CDR1 is MDHEN and CDR2 is SYDVKM. This CDR3 is built from 15 residues. V gave up 7 bases and J gave up 6 bases, with 16 bases separating them. The CDR3 here is CASKRGARGNSPLHF. The CDR3 nucleotides read TGTGCCAGCAAGAGGGGAGCTCGGGGTAATTCACCCCTCCACTTT.

The V gene is TRBV19, the J gene TRBJ1-1; no firm D call. V was shortened by 5 bases and J by 8 bases, with 12 bases between the two germline ends. The CDR3 runs to 12 residues. Germline CDR1 and CDR2: LNHDA and SQIVND (reference sequence). In nucleotides, the CDR3 is TGTGCCAGTAGTCCGAGGTTGGGCGAAGCTTTCTTT. Protein product: CASSPRLGEAFF.

This chain joins TRBV28 and TRBJ1-4; 8 bases match TRBD1. Germline trimming cut 3 bases from V and 7 bases from J; bases unmatched to any gene: 10. The CDR3 loop spans 16 amino acids. Germline-derived CDR1 and CDR2 are MDHEN and SYDVKM. The CDR3: CASSFAGTGAVEKLFF. DNA for the CDR3: TGTGCCAGCAGTTTTGCCGGGACAGGCGCCGTTGAAAAACTGTTTTTT.

V gene TRBV30 combines with J gene TRBJ1-4; possible D gene TRBD1, 6 bases. This CDR3 spans 13 amino acids. Per the germline V gene, CDR1 is GTSNPN and CDR2 is SVGIG (reference sequence). Trimming cost V 3 bases and J 7 bases, with 12 bases left between them. CDR3 nucleotides: TGTGCCTGGAGCAGGGGACATGGTGAAAAACTGTTTTTT. This gives the protein CAWSRGHGEKLFF.

This chain links TRBV28 with TRBJ1-5; D is perhaps TRBD1 (5 bases). Germline V CDR1 and CDR2: MDHEN, SYDVKM. The CDR3 spans 15 residues. V lost 3 bases and J 2 bases, leaving 11 bases between the germline ends. The CDR3, as DNA: TGTGCCAGCAGTTTCCTCCGGGACGGCAATCAGCCCCAGCATTTT. Amino acids: CASSFLRDGNQPQHF.

This clone occurred once. This rearrangement joins TRBV14 to TRBJ1-5, with D possibly being TRBD1 (6 bases). The CDR3 consists of 17 residues. The V gene lost 0 bases and the J gene lost 9 bases, with 21 bases spanning the gap. Germline V gene lookup returns CDR1 SGHDN and CDR2 FVKESK. The CDR3, as DNA: TGTGCCAGCAGCCAAGAAGTCAGGGGAGCAACTAATAGGCCCCAGCATTTT. Its protein is CASSQEVRGATNRPQHF.

This clone occurred a few times. V and J are TRBV9 and TRBJ1-1; TRBD1 aligns across 8 bases. Trimming cost V 4 bases and J 1 base; bases outside gene matches: 9. This CDR3 region has 16 residues. Germline loops: CDR1 SGDLS, CDR2 YYNGEE. CDR3 sequence: CASSPLGQGTNTEAFF. In DNA form, the CDR3 reads TGTGCCAGCAGCCCCCTTGGACAGGGAACGAACACTGAAGCTTTCTTT.

The chain employs TRBV15 and TRBJ1-4, with D possibly TRBD1 on 6 matching bases. Germline CDR1 is LNHNV and CDR2 is YYDKDF (reference sequence). V was shortened by 3 bases and J by 7 bases, with 15 bases between the two germline ends. This CDR3 is 15 amino acids long. The CDR3 region is CATSSPTGSAEKLFF. CDR3 coding DNA: TGTGCCACCAGCAGCCCGACAGGTTCGGCTGAAAAACTGTTTTTT.

This rearrangement joins TRBV7-9 to TRBJ1-4; D remains ambiguous. This CDR3 comprises 15 residues. Germline V gives CDR1 SEHNR, CDR2 FQNEAQ (reference sequence). The V gene lost 4 bases and the J gene lost 9 bases, with 18 bases spanning the gap. CDR3 protein: CASSSTSAFDKKLFF. The CDR3, as DNA: TGTGCCAGCAGCTCCACGTCAGCTTTTGATAAAAAACTGTTTTTT.

The rearrangement links TRBV7-9 to TRBJ2-1; 12 bases fit TRBD2. The CDR3 is 15 residues long. CDR1 and CDR2 from the germline V gene are SEHNR and FQNEAQ (reference sequence). Germline trimming cut 5 bases from V and 5 bases from J; bases unmatched to any gene: 4. The CDR3 reads CASSLLAGGDNEQFF. Written as DNA, the CDR3 is TGTGCCAGCAGCCTTCTAGCGGGAGGGGACAATGAGCAGTTCTTC.

The rearrangement uses TRBV11-2 and TRBJ2-3; D tentatively reads TRBD1 or TRBD2 (6 bases each). The V gene's germline CDR1 is SGHAT and CDR2 FQNNGV. The germline V and J ends were trimmed by 0 bases and 4 bases, with 11 bases remaining between them. The CDR3 covers 15 residues. The CDR3 region is CASSLDKGEADTQYF. CDR3 coding DNA: TGTGCCAGCAGCTTAGATAAGGGGGAGGCAGATACGCAGTATTTT.

The V gene is TRBV2, the J gene TRBJ2-3; TRBD2 agrees at 9 bases. The J segment lost 4 bases and the V segment lost 4 bases, leaving 6 bases of the junction unmatched. CDR1 and CDR2 from the germline V gene are SNHLY and FYNNEI. The CDR3 spans 15 residues. CDR3 sequence (DNA): TGTGCCAGCAGTGTGGGACTAGCTCGCGCAGATACGCAGTATTTT. This encodes CASSVGLARADTQYF.

This clone was found once. The CDR3 is CASSLDTQYF. The CDR3 DNA follows: TGTGCCAGCAGCCTCGATACGCAGTATTTT. The chain has TRBV7-2 and TRBJ2-3; D not certain. Trimming removed 5 bases at V and 6 bases at J, with 3 bases between. CDR1 is SGHTA and CDR2 is FQGNSA in the germline V gene. The CDR3 contains 10 residues.